Listed below are T cell receptor beta chains from one sample, sequenced in a study of blood T cell repertoires in COVID-19. Assay used: immunoSEQ multiplex PCR; TCRdb lists only in-frame clones, some missing. The repertoire includes 150,000 or so clones, roughly four fifths of them detected once, and approximately 10% sits in the top ten. The source material was peripheral blood. The receptors derive from a human donor in a cohort sampled during active COVID-19. Each CDR3 is given with its conserved first and last residue. The D gene is left open where the match is weak. The size of a clone is reported for some rows only, either as once, few or many, or as a class for expanded clones.

abundance,v_gene,j_gene,d_gene,CDR3nt,CDR3aa
NA,TRBV19,TRBJ2-3,NA,TGTGCCAGTAGTCTCCGGGGGGCGGGGGACTTCGGCACAGATACGCAGTATTTT,CASSLRGAGDFGTDTQYF
NA,TRBV3-1/TRBV3-2,TRBJ1-2,TRBD1,TGTGCCAGCAGCCCATGGGACAGACGCATCTATGGCTACACCTTC,CASSPWDRRIYGYTF
NA,TRBV29-1,TRBJ1-2,NA,TGCAGCAGCGTTGGTACAGGGATCGATGGCTACACCTTC,CSSVGTGIDGYTF
NA,TRBV19,TRBJ1-5,TRBD1,TGTGCCAGCAGGGACAGGGGGCTTCAGCCCCAGCATTTT,CASRDRGLQPQHF
NA,TRBV7-7,TRBJ2-5,NA,TGTTCCAAAGAGGTGGAGGAACAGGGTCCTTATCGGACCCAGTACTTC,CSKEVEEQGPYRTQYF
NA,TRBV4-3,TRBJ2-1,NA,TGCGCCAGCAGCCAGCGGAGGGGGCTCTTGAATGAGCAGTTCTTC,CASSQRRGLLNEQFF
few,TRBV7-9,TRBJ2-7,NA,TGTGCCAGCAGCCGGACACAGTCTGAGCAGTACTTC,CASSRTQSEQYF
NA,TRBV28,TRBJ1-6,TRBD1,TGTGCCAGCAAACAGGGGGCCGGGGTTAATTCACCCCTCCACTTT,CASKQGAGVNSPLHF
NA,TRBV12-5,TRBJ2-7,NA,TGTGCTAGTGTACAGGGATACTACGAGCAGTACTTC,CASVQGYYEQYF
NA,TRBV7-3,TRBJ2-3,TRBD2,TGTGCCAGCAGCCCCATCGGGGGAGGGCCAGCAGATACGCAGTATTTT,CASSPIGGGPADTQYF
NA,TRBV10-1,TRBJ2-2,NA,TGCGCCAGCAGTCTTGTGAGCGGGGAGCTGTTTTTT,CASSLVSGELFF
NA,TRBV7-3,TRBJ2-2,TRBD2,TGTGCCAGCAGCCTGGGTACCGGGACTAGCGCCGGGGAGCTGTTTTTT,CASSLGTGTSAGELFF
NA,TRBV28,TRBJ1-2,NA,TGTGCCAGCACCGGACAAGGGGGCTACACCTTC,CASTGQGGYTF
once,TRBV12-3/TRBV12-4,TRBJ2-5,TRBD1,TGTGCCAGCACCGGGGACAGCCAAGAGACCCAGTACTTC,CASTGDSQETQYF
NA,TRBV6-6,TRBJ2-7,TRBD1,TGTGCCAGCAGTCCGTGGACAGGGGGCGCGTCGGTCTCCTACGAGCAGTACTTC,CASSPWTGGASVSYEQYF
few,TRBV7-8,TRBJ2-5,TRBD2,TGTGCCAGCAGACCCCTAGCGGGGGGGCCCGAGACCCAGTACTTC,CASRPLAGGPETQYF
NA,TRBV5-5,TRBJ2-3,TRBD1,TGTGCCAGCAGCCAACAGGGGGCTTCTAGCACAGATACGCAGTATTTT,CASSQQGASSTDTQYF
NA,TRBV19,TRBJ2-5,TRBD2,TGTGCCACCACGACCGGGACCCCCGGGGGGGCCCAGTACTTC,CATTTGTPGGAQYF
NA,TRBV7-8,TRBJ2-1,TRBD2,TGTGCCAGCAGCGCCGGGACTAGCGGGTACAATGAGCAGTTCTTC,CASSAGTSGYNEQFF
NA,TRBV7-8,TRBJ2-3,TRBD2,TGTGCCAGCAGCCGACCGGGACTAGCGGGAGGGCCCTCCGATACGCAGTATTTT,CASSRPGLAGGPSDTQYF
NA,TRBV27,TRBJ2-3,NA,TGTGCCAGCAGTTTCAGTCTAGCGAGAGATACGCAGTATTTT,CASSFSLARDTQYF
once,TRBV6-5,TRBJ1-2,NA,TGTGCCAGCAGTACGCGGGGGCTAATATATGGCTACACCTTC,CASSTRGLIYGYTF
NA,TRBV4-3,TRBJ2-3,TRBD1,TGCGCCAGCAGCCAGTACCGGGACAGCCAATCTACAGATACGCAGTATTTT,CASSQYRDSQSTDTQYF
NA,TRBV5-6,TRBJ2-6,NA,TGTGCCAGCAGCTTCCTCGCAGGTTCCAACGTCCTGACTTTC,CASSFLAGSNVLTF
NA,TRBV10-3,TRBJ2-1,TRBD2,TGTGCCACCTATGGAGCGGGAGTTGCGGATGAGCAGTTCTTC,CATYGAGVADEQFF
NA,TRBV6-5,TRBJ1-6,NA,TGTGCCAGTTCGGAGCGCGCTAATTCACCCCTCCACTTT,CASSERANSPLHF
NA,TRBV23-1,TRBJ2-3,NA,TGCGCCAGCAGTCCGACAGTTTGGAGCACAGATACGCAGTATTTT,CASSPTVWSTDTQYF
NA,TRBV29-1,TRBJ1-1,TRBD1,TGCAGCGTTGATGACAGGGGGTACGACACTGAAGCTTTCTTT,CSVDDRGYDTEAFF
once,TRBV29-1,TRBJ1-4,NA,TGCAGCGTGAAACAGGAGGCGCGTGGGGGGGAACTGTTTTTT,CSVKQEARGGELFF
NA,TRBV21-1,TRBJ2-5,NA,TGTGCCAGCAGCCCTAGGGAGACCCAGTACTTC,CASSPRETQYF
NA,TRBV7-3,TRBJ2-2,NA,TGTGCCAGCAGCTTAAAGGTCCAGGGCGGAGGGGCTACCGGGGAGCTGTTTTTT,CASSLKVQGGGATGELFF
once,TRBV6-1,TRBJ2-4,NA,TGTGCCAGCAGCCGTACAATTATAGCCAAAAACATTCAGTACTTC,CASSRTIIAKNIQYF
once,TRBV19,TRBJ2-3,TRBD1,TGTGCCAGTAGGGGGACAGGGTGGTCAGATACGCAGTATTTT,CASRGTGWSDTQYF
NA,TRBV30,TRBJ1-5,TRBD1,TGTGCCTTAGGACAGGGGCCCGTGTTCCATTTT,CALGQGPVFHF
NA,TRBV7-6,TRBJ2-7,TRBD2,TGTGCCAGCAGCTTCGCAGCGGGGGGAGACTACGAGCAGTACTTC,CASSFAAGGDYEQYF
NA,TRBV5-4,TRBJ2-5,TRBD2,TGTGCCAGCAGCCACCCCGGGGTAGCGGGGATGCAAGAGACCCAGTACTTC,CASSHPGVAGMQETQYF
once,TRBV4-1,TRBJ1-1,NA,TGCGCCAGCAGCCAAGTCTCTAGGAACATGAACACTGAAGCTTTCTTT,CASSQVSRNMNTEAFF
once,TRBV29-1,TRBJ2-3,NA,TGCAGCGTTGAAGTTTTGGGGGGGGGCTTCGATACGCAGTATTTT,CSVEVLGGGFDTQYF
NA,TRBV14,TRBJ2-2,TRBD2,TGTGCCAGCAGCCGGGGAACTAGCGACGCCGGGGAGCTGTTTTTT,CASSRGTSDAGELFF
NA,TRBV9,TRBJ1-6,NA,TGTGCCAGCAGCAACGGGGGAAGCGGTTCACCCCTCCACTTT,CASSNGGSGSPLHF
once,TRBV7-3,TRBJ2-1,TRBD1,TGTGCCAGCAGCCTCCGGGACAGGGATGCCAATGAGCAGTTCTTC,CASSLRDRDANEQFF